The rows below give T cell receptor beta chains drawn from one sample of a study of blood T cell repertoires in COVID-19. The table came from immunoSEQ multiplex PCR; TCRdb's copy has only in-frame clones and leaves some out. Of 150,000 or so clones listed, about four fifths are singletons. The sample consisted of PBMCs or T cells enriched from blood (not recorded which). These receptors originate from a woman aged 55-69 years who had recovered from COVID-19. Each CDR3 is given with its conserved first and last residue. D genes are given only for firm matches. For some rows the clone size is stated as once, few or many, or as a class when expanded; others skip it.

v_gene	j_gene	d_gene	abundance	CDR3aa	CDR3nt
TRBV5-6	TRBJ2-2	TRBD1	-	CASSRDSKLVGELFF	TGTGCCAGTTCCCGGGACAGCAAACTAGTCGGGGAGCTGTTTTTT
TRBV4-1	TRBJ2-1	-	-	CASSQTPREFHNEQFF	TGCGCCAGCAGCCAAACGCCCCGTGAGTTTCACAATGAGCAGTTCTTC
TRBV10-1	TRBJ2-2	-	-	CASSDRATGELFF	TGCGCCAGCAGTGACAGGGCCACCGGGGAGCTGTTTTTT
TRBV7-2	TRBJ2-1	TRBD1	once	CASSSGGTGGVNEQFF	TGTGCCAGCAGCTCAGGGGGGACAGGGGGAGTGAATGAGCAGTTCTTC
TRBV7-9	TRBJ1-1	-	few	CASRPGQMATEAFF	TGTGCCAGCAGACCTGGACAAATGGCGACTGAAGCTTTCTTT
TRBV24-1	TRBJ2-1	TRBD1	once	CATSGPRQGGNEQFF	TGTGCCACCAGTGGCCCCAGACAGGGTGGGAATGAGCAGTTCTTC
TRBV6-1	TRBJ1-1	-	-	CASSDLGGLSEAFF	TGTGCCAGCAGTGACCTCGGAGGCCTTTCTGAAGCTTTCTTT
TRBV6-5	TRBJ2-5	-	-	CASNWQRGETQYF	TGTGCCAGCAATTGGCAACGGGGTGAGACCCAGTACTTC
TRBV7-8	TRBJ2-7	-	-	CASSLETTGSYEQYF	TGTGCCAGCAGCTTAGAAACGACAGGCTCCTACGAGCAGTACTTC
TRBV4-1	TRBJ1-2	-	-	CASSPIPATTNYGYTF	TGCGCCAGCAGCCCGATTCCGGCGACAACTAACTATGGCTACACCTTC
TRBV3-1/TRBV3-2	TRBJ1-5	-	-	CASSQEPGWHQPQHF	TGTGCCAGCAGCCAAGAACCAGGGTGGCATCAGCCCCAGCATTTT
TRBV6-1	TRBJ2-7	-	-	CASSLKGELNYEQYF	TGTGCCAGCAGTTTAAAGGGGGAGCTTAACTACGAGCAGTACTTC
TRBV27	TRBJ1-5	-	-	CASSSSEYSNQPQHF	TGTGCCAGCAGTTCTTCCGAGTATAGCAATCAGCCCCAGCATTTT
TRBV18	TRBJ2-3	TRBD2	-	CASSPQRGWADTQYF	TGTGCCAGCTCACCTCAGCGGGGGTGGGCAGATACGCAGTATTTT
TRBV2	TRBJ1-3	TRBD1	once	CASSSGGWGNTIYF	TGTGCCAGCAGTTCAGGGGGCTGGGGAAACACCATATATTTT
TRBV7-2	TRBJ2-2	TRBD2	-	CASSTSGTSGGTTGELFF	TGTGCCAGCAGCACGTCCGGGACTAGCGGGGGGACAACCGGGGAGCTGTTTTTT
TRBV7-2	TRBJ2-7	TRBD2	once	CASSSTSGGYLGQYF	TGTGCCAGCAGCTCGACTAGCGGGGGGTATTTAGGGCAGTACTTC
TRBV7-2	TRBJ2-1	TRBD2	-	CASTSGGANYNEQFF	TGTGCCAGCACTAGCGGGGGGGCCAACTACAATGAGCAGTTCTTC
TRBV5-1	TRBJ1-4	-	-	CASSLGTATNEKLFF	TGCGCCAGCAGCTTGGGGACAGCAACTAATGAAAAACTGTTTTTT
TRBV27	TRBJ1-5	-	-	CASSLTVNQPQHF	TGTGCCAGCAGCCTGACAGTAAATCAGCCCCAGCATTTT
TRBV11-2	TRBJ2-5	-	-	CASSYGWGGARETQYF	TGTGCCAGCAGCTACGGCTGGGGGGGGGCCAGGGAGACCCAGTACTTC
TRBV5-5	TRBJ1-6	-	-	CASSSGSSQPALHF	TGTGCCAGCAGCTCAGGAAGCTCGCAGCCAGCCCTCCACTTT
TRBV29-1	TRBJ1-2	-	-	CSVESQGRGYTF	TGCAGCGTTGAATCCCAGGGGAGAGGCTACACCTTC
TRBV7-8	TRBJ2-1	-	-	CASSLGSISLLQQFF	TGTGCCAGCAGCTTAGGGTCAATTAGTCTCTTGCAGCAGTTCTTC
TRBV28	TRBJ1-6	TRBD1	-	CASSLPIRGTKPPLHF	TGTGCCAGCAGTTTACCCATCAGGGGGACGAAGCCACCCCTCCACTTT
TRBV4-1	TRBJ2-6	-	few	CASSRTDMSSGANVLTF	TGCGCCAGCAGCCGGACTGATATGAGCTCTGGGGCCAACGTCCTGACTTTC
TRBV11-2	TRBJ2-3	-	-	CASSRLGTTDTQYF	TGTGCCAGCAGCCGACTAGGCACCACAGATACGCAGTATTTT
TRBV7-2	TRBJ2-5	TRBD2	-	CASSLGFSGGQKTQYF	TGTGCCAGCAGCTTAGGGTTTAGCGGGGGACAAAAGACCCAGTACTTC
TRBV7-2	TRBJ2-7	TRBD2	-	CASSRSGGTYEQYF	TGTGCCAGCAGCCGTAGCGGGGGGACCTACGAGCAGTACTTC
TRBV6-5	TRBJ2-3	TRBD2	-	CASSYLSGGSTDTQYF	TGTGCCAGCAGTTACCTTAGCGGGGGGTCCACAGATACGCAGTATTTT
TRBV5-1	TRBJ2-2	-	-	CASSLAPPGRTGELFF	TGCGCCAGCAGCTTGGCTCCACCAGGGCGAACCGGGGAGCTGTTTTTT
TRBV6-6	TRBJ2-7	-	-	CASSPPVGGRGPYEQYF	TGTGCCAGCAGTCCCCCAGTCGGGGGGCGCGGCCCCTACGAGCAGTACTTC
TRBV9	TRBJ1-4	-	once	CASSVLAGPNEKLFF	TGTGCCAGCAGCGTTTTGGCGGGACCTAATGAAAAACTGTTTTTT
TRBV2	TRBJ2-7	-	-	CASRPTYYEQYF	TGTGCCAGCCGCCCCACATACTACGAGCAGTACTTC
TRBV18	TRBJ2-4	TRBD1	-	CASSPPTGTGEGVMYIQYF	TGTGCCAGCTCACCACCTACAGGGACAGGAGAGGGGGTGATGTACATTCAGTACTTC
TRBV9	TRBJ2-2	TRBD2	-	CASSVSGGMIGELFF	TGTGCCAGCAGCGTAAGCGGGGGGATGATCGGGGAGCTGTTTTTT
TRBV19	TRBJ1-1	TRBD1	-	CASSMLRGLTEAFF	TGTGCCAGTAGTATGTTGAGGGGGCTAACTGAAGCTTTCTTT
TRBV4-2	TRBJ2-3	TRBD2	-	CASSLSSGGGGDTQYF	TGTGCCAGCAGCCTCAGTAGCGGGGGAGGGGGAGATACGCAGTATTTT
TRBV2	TRBJ1-5	TRBD1	-	CASSETVRQGYSNQPQHF	TGTGCCAGCAGTGAAACCGTTCGACAGGGATATAGCAATCAGCCCCAGCATTTT
TRBV19	TRBJ2-1	TRBD2	-	CASSPQWGGHNEQFF	TGTGCCAGTAGTCCCCAGTGGGGGGGACACAATGAGCAGTTCTTC
TRBV3-1/TRBV3-2	TRBJ1-6	-	-	CASGKQGNSPLHF	TGTGCCAGCGGGAAACAGGGAAATTCACCCCTCCACTTT
TRBV28	TRBJ1-5	-	-	CASSTEISNQPQHF	TGTGCCAGCAGTACGGAGATAAGCAATCAGCCCCAGCATTTT